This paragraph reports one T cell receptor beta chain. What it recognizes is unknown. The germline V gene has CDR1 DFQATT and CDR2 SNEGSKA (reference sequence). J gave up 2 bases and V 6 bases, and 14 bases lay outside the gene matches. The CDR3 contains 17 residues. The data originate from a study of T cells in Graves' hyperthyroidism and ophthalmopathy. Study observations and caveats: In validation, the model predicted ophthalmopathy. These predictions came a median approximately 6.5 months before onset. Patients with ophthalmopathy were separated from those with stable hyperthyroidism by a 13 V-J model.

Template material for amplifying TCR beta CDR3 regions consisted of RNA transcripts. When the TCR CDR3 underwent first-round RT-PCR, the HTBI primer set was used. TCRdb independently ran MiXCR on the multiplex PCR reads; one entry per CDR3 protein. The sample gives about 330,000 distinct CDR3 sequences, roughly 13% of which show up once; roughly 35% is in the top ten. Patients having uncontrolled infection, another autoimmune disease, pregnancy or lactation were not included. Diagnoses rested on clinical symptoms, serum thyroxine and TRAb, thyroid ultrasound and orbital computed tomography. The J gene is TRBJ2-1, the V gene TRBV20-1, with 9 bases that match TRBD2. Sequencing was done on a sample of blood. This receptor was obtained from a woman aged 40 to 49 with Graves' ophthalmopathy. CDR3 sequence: CSATLLAGGRAYNEQFF. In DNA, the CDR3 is TGCAGTGCCACCCTTCTTGCGGGAGGGCGGGCCTACAATGAGCAGTTCTTC.